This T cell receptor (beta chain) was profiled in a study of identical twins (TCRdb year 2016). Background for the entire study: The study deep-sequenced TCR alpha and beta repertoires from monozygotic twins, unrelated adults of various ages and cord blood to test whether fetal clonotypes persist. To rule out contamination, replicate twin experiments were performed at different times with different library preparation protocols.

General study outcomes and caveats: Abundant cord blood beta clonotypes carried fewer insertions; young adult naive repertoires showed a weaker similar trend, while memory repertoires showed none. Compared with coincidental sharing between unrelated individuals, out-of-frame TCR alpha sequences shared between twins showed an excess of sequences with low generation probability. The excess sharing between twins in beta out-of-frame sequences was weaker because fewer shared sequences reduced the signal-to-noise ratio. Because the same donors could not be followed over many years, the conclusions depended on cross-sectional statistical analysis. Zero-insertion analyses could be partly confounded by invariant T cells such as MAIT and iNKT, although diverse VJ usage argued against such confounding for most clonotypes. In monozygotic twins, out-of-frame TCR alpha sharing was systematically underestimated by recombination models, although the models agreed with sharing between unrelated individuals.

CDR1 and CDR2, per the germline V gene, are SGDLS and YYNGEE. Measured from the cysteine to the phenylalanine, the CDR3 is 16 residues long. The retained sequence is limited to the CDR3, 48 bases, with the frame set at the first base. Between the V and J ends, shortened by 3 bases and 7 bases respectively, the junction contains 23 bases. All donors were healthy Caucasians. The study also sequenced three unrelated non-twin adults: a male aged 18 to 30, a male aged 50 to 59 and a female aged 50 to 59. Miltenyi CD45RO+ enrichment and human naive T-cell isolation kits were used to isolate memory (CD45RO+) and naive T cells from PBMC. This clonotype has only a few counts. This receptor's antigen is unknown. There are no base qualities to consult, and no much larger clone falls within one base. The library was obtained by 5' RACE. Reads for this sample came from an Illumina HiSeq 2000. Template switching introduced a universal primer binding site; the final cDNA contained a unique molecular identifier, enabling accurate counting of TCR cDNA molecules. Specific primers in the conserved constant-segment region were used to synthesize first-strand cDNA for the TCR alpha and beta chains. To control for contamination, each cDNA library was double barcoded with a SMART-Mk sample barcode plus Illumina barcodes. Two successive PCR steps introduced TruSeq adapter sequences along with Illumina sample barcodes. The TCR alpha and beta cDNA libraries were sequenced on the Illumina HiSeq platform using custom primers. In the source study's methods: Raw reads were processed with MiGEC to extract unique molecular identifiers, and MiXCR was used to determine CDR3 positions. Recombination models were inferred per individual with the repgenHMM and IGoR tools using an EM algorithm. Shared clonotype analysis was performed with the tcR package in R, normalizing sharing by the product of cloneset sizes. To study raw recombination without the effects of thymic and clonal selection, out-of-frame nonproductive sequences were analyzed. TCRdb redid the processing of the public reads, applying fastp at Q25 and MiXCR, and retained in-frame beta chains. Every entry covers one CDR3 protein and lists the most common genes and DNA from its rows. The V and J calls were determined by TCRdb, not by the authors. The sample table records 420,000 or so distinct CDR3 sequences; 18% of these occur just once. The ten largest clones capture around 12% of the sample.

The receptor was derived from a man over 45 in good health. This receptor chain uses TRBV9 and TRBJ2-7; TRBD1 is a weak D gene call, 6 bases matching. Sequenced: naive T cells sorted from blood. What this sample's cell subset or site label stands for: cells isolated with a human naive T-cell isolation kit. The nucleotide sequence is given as TGTGCCAGCAGCGCAGGGGACGGATCACATGAAGTGGAGCAGTACTTC. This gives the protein CASSAGDGSHEVEQYF. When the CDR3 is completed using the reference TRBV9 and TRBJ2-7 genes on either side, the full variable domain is DSGVTQTPKHLITATGQRVTLRCSPRSGDLSVYWYQQSLDQGLQFLIQYYNGEERAKGNILERFSAQQFPDLHSELNLSSLELGDSALYFCASSAGDGSHEVEQYFGPGTRLTVT.